This paragraph covers one TCR beta chain sequence. As yet, its antigen is unknown. The CDR3 totals 20 residues. This sample is part of a study of blood T cells in healthy people across ages. Notes on the study in general: Because sorting was not performed, PBMCs prevented conclusive naive versus antigen-experienced comparison. In long-lived donors, naive CD4+ cell counts and diversity exceeded those of aged donors.

The authors ran a second PCR of roughly 6 to 11 cycles using a sample-barcoded 5' primer and a J-beta primer mix. Each cDNA was tagged by a template-switch adaptor containing 12 random nucleotides. Per sample, CDR3-containing paired-end reads numbered at least 2.5 million. MiXCR, run by TCRdb on the 5' RACE reads, gives a single entry per CDR3 protein. Of around 620,000 distinct CDR3 sequences listed, approximately 27% were seen once; the top ten hold approximately 18%. Sequencing was performed on blood. The rearrangement uses TRBV21-1 and TRBJ2-5; TRBD2 is the table's D call and was not checked against the DNA. TRBV21-1 is described as a pseudogene. This sequence originates from a woman aged 70-85 years in good health. In nucleotides, the CDR3 is TGTGCCAGCAACAAAGCGCTTTTATTGCCAGTAGTCCAGTCAGAAGAGACCCAGTACTTC. It yields the protein CASNKALLLPVVQSEETQYF.